Presented here are 12 T cell receptor beta chains from one specimen sequenced in a study of early T cells in non-severe SARS-CoV-2 infection. TCRdb called the 5' RACE reads again in MiXCR, with one record for every CDR3 protein. The table shows approximately 43,000 distinct CDR3 sequences, with 7.1% occurring only once. The source material was whole blood. Receptors were obtained from an adult who was a healthcare worker with PCR-confirmed SARS-CoV-2 infection or an uninfected control (not recorded which).

The chain has TRBV10-3 and TRBJ2-5; weak D call: TRBD1 (6 bases). The CDR3 runs to 14 residues. Germline V gives CDR1 ENHRY, CDR2 SYGVKD. The V and J ends lost 6 bases and 3 bases respectively, with 14 bases between them. The CDR3 DNA follows: TGTGCCATCAGAGATGGGGGCTCGGAAGAGACCCAGTACTTC. This codes for CAIRDGGSEETQYF.

This clonotype was counted at least ten times. The V and J genes are TRBV2 and TRBJ2-7, with D maybe TRBD1 (7 bases). V lost 7 bases and J 3 bases, leaving 13 bases between the germline ends. CDR3 length: 13 residues. Germline-derived CDR1 and CDR2 are SNHLY and FYNNEI. In DNA form, the CDR3 reads TGTGCCAGCAATCGACAGGGAGGCTACGAGCAGTACTTC. Translation gives CASNRQGGYEQYF.

The rearrangement joins TRBV7-3 to TRBJ2-2; 8 nucleotides align to TRBD1. The V segment lost 6 bases and the J segment 1 base; nucleotides outside the gene matches: 1. Germline V gene lookup returns CDR1 SGHTA and CDR2 FQGTGA. The CDR3 sequence is 14 residues long. In DNA, the CDR3 is TGTGCCAGCAGTGGGACAGGGAACACCGGGGAGCTGTTTTTT. Residues: CASSGTGNTGELFF.

A few counts support this clonotype. This sequence joins TRBV14 and TRBJ1-2, with D possibly being TRBD1 (6 bases). Between the trimmed V and J ends, which lost 9 bases and 3 bases, there was a span of 14 bases. CDR3 size: 13 residues. CDR1 is SGHDN, CDR2 FVKESK, per germline. The CDR3 loop is CASNRVGDYGYTF. The CDR3 nucleotides read TGTGCCAGTAACAGGGTTGGAGACTATGGCTACACCTTC.

This clonotype was counted at least ten times. The rearrangement uses TRBV7-6 and TRBJ2-3; D possibly uses TRBD1 or TRBD2 (6 bases each). The V end was cut by 1 base, the J end by 0 bases, with 17 bases between. Germline V gene data show CDR1 as SGHVS and CDR2 as FNYEAQ. The CDR3 runs to 18 residues. The CDR3 spells CASSLEVDGGPSTDTQYF. In DNA, the CDR3 is TGTGCCAGCAGCTTAGAGGTCGACGGGGGCCCTAGCACAGATACGCAGTATTTT.

This clonotype was counted at least ten times. This sequence joins TRBV3-1 and TRBJ2-2; D tentatively reads TRBD1 or TRBD2 (5 bases each). Between the trimmed V and J ends, which lost 6 bases and 0 bases, there was a span of 11 bases. This CDR3 region has 15 residues. Germline CDR1 reads LGHDT; CDR2 reads YNNKEL (reference sequence). In nucleotides, the CDR3 is TGTGCCAGCAGGCCCGGGACGACGAACACCGGGGAGCTGTTTTTT. Translated: CASRPGTTNTGELFF.

This clonotype was found many times. The rearrangement uses TRBV12-3 or TRBV12-4 and TRBJ2-5; the D gene is possibly TRBD1 (6 bases). Trimming removed 8 bases at V and 4 bases at J, with 11 bases between. The CDR3 loop spans 12 amino acids. CDR3 protein: CASRWGPETQYF. CDR3 bases: TGTGCCAGCCGGTGGGGGCCAGAGACCCAGTACTTC.

This clonotype was detected a few times. This chain connects TRBV7-8 to TRBJ2-1; 13 nucleotides match TRBD2. CDR1 and CDR2 from the germline V gene are SGHVS and FQNEAQ. V dropped 5 bases and J dropped 0; count of bases not matched to a gene: 4. The CDR3 is 17 residues long. The CDR3 reads CASSLGTSGVSYNEQFF. The CDR3, as DNA: TGTGCCAGCAGCCTTGGGACTAGCGGGGTCTCCTACAATGAGCAGTTCTTC.

This clonotype was detected a few times. The chain couples TRBV6-1 to TRBJ2-3; the match to TRBD1 covers 7 bases. The V segment lost 6 bases and the J segment 3 bases; nucleotides outside the gene matches: 9. Per the germline V gene, CDR1 is MNHNS and CDR2 is SASEGT. The CDR3 has 15 amino acids. Here the CDR3 DNA reads TGTGCCAGCAGCCACGACAGGGACGGGACAGATACGCAGTATTTT. Its translation is CASSHDRDGTDTQYF.

This clonotype was found many times. The gene calls are TRBV6-4 and TRBJ2-2, with TRBD1 as a possible D gene (6 bases). Germline loops: CDR1 MRHNA, CDR2 SNTAGT. The CDR3 totals 15 residues. V was shortened by 7 bases and J by 0 bases, with 12 bases between the two germline ends. The CDR3 DNA reads as TGTGCCAGCACCAAGGACAGCGCGAACACCGGGGAGCTGTTTTTT. As protein: CASTKDSANTGELFF.

This clonotype has at least ten counts. V usage is TRBV6-6 and J usage is TRBJ1-5; D is ambiguous. With 0 bases removed from V and 4 bases from J, the gap between germline ends came to 10 bases. Germline V lookup: CDR1 MNHNY, CDR2 SVGAGI (reference sequence). This CDR3 is built from 15 residues. The DNA of the CDR3 is TGTGCCAGCAGTTACTCGATAGGCGGGAATCAGCCCCAGCATTTT. Amino acids: CASSYSIGGNQPQHF.

This clonotype was detected only a few times. The genes are TRBV29-1 and TRBJ1-1; D gene unclear. V lost 1 base to trimming and J lost 1 base, with 4 bases between them. Germline loops: CDR1 SQVTM, CDR2 ANQGSEA. The CDR3 has 12 residues. The CDR3 reads CSVEGRNTEAFF. The CDR3, as DNA: TGCAGCGTTGAAGGGAGGAACACTGAAGCTTTCTTT. The whole variable domain, remainder taken from reference TRBV29-1 and TRBJ1-1, is SAVISQKPSRDICQRGTSLTIQCQVDSQVTMMFWYRQQPGQSLTLIATANQGSEATYESGFVIDKFPISRPNLTFSTLTVSNMSPEDSSIYLCSVEGRNTEAFFGQGTRLTVV.